This T cell receptor (beta chain) stems from a study of shared clonotypes between healthy human individuals. This table comes from immunoSEQ multiplex PCR, and its TCRdb copy is limited to in-frame clones, with some not included. The top ten hold roughly 0.45% of the sample, which has about 1.5 million clones, 95% to 99% seen once. Germline CDR1 reads LNHDA; CDR2 reads SQIVND (reference sequence). J gave up 0 bases and V 7 bases, and 4 bases lay outside the gene matches. The CDR3 consists of 14 residues. This chain uses TRBV19 with TRBJ2-3; 7 bases line up with TRBD2. The clonotype originates from a man in his thirties or forties in good health. The sample comprised naive CD4+ T cells sorted from blood. Regarding subset: CD45RA+ positively selected. The CDR3 DNA reads as TGTGCCAGTACTAGCGGTTCTAGCACAGATACGCAGTATTTT. This encodes CASTSGSSTDTQYF. Full variable domain (outside the CDR3, taken from reference TRBV19 and TRBJ2-3): DGGITQSPKYLFRKEGQNVTLSCEQNLNHDAMYWYRQDPGQGLRLIYYSQIVNDFQKGDIAEGYSVSREKKESFPLTVTSAQKNPTAFYLCASTSGSSTDTQYFGPGTRLTVL.